The sequence of this T cell receptor beta chain was determined in a study of CXCR3-negative and CXCR3-positive naive CD8 T cells. The CDR3 contains 12 residues. The germline gives CDR1 SGHRS, CDR2 YFSETQ. The TRB cDNA libraries were prepared by 5' RACE with UMI labels. TCRdb re-called the 5' RACE reads and gives one entry per CDR3 protein, without DNA. The repertoire table contains fewer than 60,000 distinct CDR3 sequences. The sample comprised naive CXCR3- CD8+ T cells from blood. Subset described: CD45RO-CCR7+CD27+CD95- naive CD8+ T cells lacking CXCR3 (TNR3-). V is TRBV5-1 and J is TRBJ2-7; TCRdb indicates TRBD1, and absent DNA this call remains unverified. The sequence came from a human donor in good health. Some clones in this sample may be carry-over from other donors' samples. The CDR3 spells CASSPHGMEQYF.